A selection of T cell receptor beta chains follows, all from one sample in a study of PD-L1 blockade in urothelial cancer. Generated by immunoSEQ multiplex PCR, the TCRdb table keeps only in-frame clones and is missing some. The table lists tens of thousands of clones, around 84% of them singletons, with over 8.5% in the top ten. The source was PBMCs, collected around atezolizumab (anti-PD-L1) treatment. The receptor source for this set is a woman between 65 and 79 years old with urothelial cancer. CDR3s leave out the opening cysteine and the closing phenylalanine or tryptophan. Fields, in order: V gene, clone size, CDR3 protein. Not every row has a clone size; where given, it reads once, few, many or a size class.

TRBV7-9 . ASSFRTGGDF
TRBV5-1 . ASSLMAGPEAF
TRBV19 . ASSIARGRAGELF
TRBV5-1 . ASSFSESTDTQY
TRBV28 . ASSFNTGAYEQY
TRBV28 . ASSPRLAGENYNEQF
TRBV10-2 few ASLRSENTEAF
TRBV5-4 . ASSETGTLGNTQY
TRBV18 . ASSPRQGSYEQY
TRBV4-2 . ASSQREGLSDTQY
TRBV7-2 . ASSSGLAGAYTGELF
TRBV2 . ASKISGRYEQY
TRBV30 . AWSVGRGKAF
TRBV10-3 . ATGQGVYYGYT
TRBV7-2 few ASSTLQVNTEAF
TRBV6-5 . AGRRGLDRGGGYT
TRBV19 . ATSFPGQGAYEQY
TRBV27 . ASSLDRYSNQPQH
TRBV30 once AQTQTSTTNYGYT
TRBV4-2 . ASSLGRGYQETQY
TRBV21-1 . ASSKVQREGSYEQY
TRBV7-9 . ASSAPGREYTDTQY
TRBV6-5 . ASRRTNEKLF
TRBV5-1 . ASSLAQGSYNEQF
TRBV30 . AWSPGQPNTEAF
TRBV7-8 once ASSLMTPGYEQY
TRBV5-4 once ASSRPSRDTEAF
TRBV11-2 . ASSLDGRVSDTQY
TRBV5-1 few ASSLGGAGANVLT
TRBV19 . ASSMQRQGHEQY
TRBV16 once ASSQSAPTPRGRGNTIY
TRBV4-1 few ASSQEIPGLGGDTQY
TRBV29-1 . SVEDPRQGLNPQF
TRBV19 . ATTGGASNEKLF
TRBV7-3 few ASSPGGPNTGELF
TRBV19 . ASRVGRGPNQPQH
TRBV4-1 . ASSRTPGLNYEQY
TRBV19 . ASSAGQGRTYEQY
TRBV5-1 . ASSFDSGRSSYEQY
TRBV30 . AWSESIQREQY
TRBV5-1 . ASSSDRGYGYT
TRBV18 . ASSPGGMNTGELF
TRBV10-2 . ASSEFGSNQPQH
TRBV7-2 . ASSLAQANTEAF
TRBV28 few ASSLVDTRRGYT
TRBV5-4 . ASSLEGARTDTQY
TRBV27 . ASSLSGAMIGTEAF
TRBV9 few ASSSWDSWGYT
TRBV6-5 . ASSYSSGRPRETQY
TRBV5-4 . ASSFPGQGARISTGELF
TRBV4-3 . ASSQAWDSSYSNQPQH
TRBV5-1 . ASSPAEQETQY
TRBV5-1 . ASSAGQGIGDTQY
TRBV10-3 few AISETGYSYEQY
TRBV11-2 . ASSRTSHGYEQY
TRBV30 . AWRGRGYEQF
TRBV6-5 . ASSDWTGRYEQY
TRBV5-6 . ASSRGQGDTEAF
TRBV6-5 . ASSSGTGGNYGYT